A single sample gave rise to the 24 T cell receptor beta chains below, sequenced in a study of OX40 agonist ivuxolimab in advanced cancers. Assay used: immunoSEQ multiplex PCR; TCRdb lists only in-frame clones, some missing. Here the sample spans some 49,000 clones, 85% being singletons. The sample was CD4+ or CD8+ T cells sorted from blood, taken in a trial of the OX40 agonist ivuxolimab. These TCRs come from an adult with an advanced solid tumor such as melanoma, head and neck, liver or kidney cancer.

This clone was counted only a few times. The rearrangement joins TRBV5-5 to TRBJ2-3, with D perhaps matching TRBD1 or TRBD2 (5 bases each). V was cut by 2 bases and J by 4 bases, with 11 bases left in between. The CDR3 has 14 amino acids. Germline V CDR1 and CDR2: SGHKS, YYEKEE (reference sequence). CDR3 residues: CASSFWDGSDTQYF. DNA for the CDR3: TGTGCCAGCAGCTTCTGGGACGGATCAGATACGCAGTATTTT.

This rearrangement joins TRBV5-6 to TRBJ1-1; 8 bases map to TRBD1. The CDR3 runs 14 residues. Germline lookup yields CDR1 SGHDT and CDR2 YYEEEE. V gave up 3 bases and J gave up 6 bases; unmatched junction bases: 7. The CDR3 region has the DNA TGTGCCAGCAGCTGGGGAACAGGGGGGGCTGAAGCTTTCTTT. Residues: CASSWGTGGAEAFF.

The chain links TRBV29-1 to TRBJ2-3; the match to TRBD2 covers 10 bases. The CDR3 consists of 15 residues. Germline V CDR1 and CDR2: SQVTM, ANQGSEA. Trimming at V came to 5 bases and at J to 2 bases, leaving 7 bases not matched to a gene. The chain's CDR3 is CSVTGLAEPTDTQYF. The CDR3 nucleotides are TGCAGCGTTACTGGACTAGCGGAGCCCACAGATACGCAGTATTTT.

Concerning this clone: Other DNA sequences in the same sample also yield this CDR3. This sequence joins TRBV27 and TRBJ1-1, with D maybe TRBD1 (5 bases). Germline CDR1 and CDR2: MNHEY and SMNVEV (reference sequence). The CDR3 runs to 13 residues. Trimming took 6 bases from V and 5 from J, leaving 13 bases between them. CDR3 sequence: CASSLGGGTEAFF. The CDR3 region has the DNA TGTGCCAGCAGCCTGGGGGGTGGTACTGAAGCTTTCTTT.

CDR3 protein: CASSLQVYNSPLHF. The CDR3 DNA reads as TGTGCCAGCAGCTTGCAGGTTTATAATTCACCCCTCCACTTT. The V and J genes are TRBV5-4 and TRBJ1-6; D gene ambiguous. With 1 base removed from V and 4 bases from J, the gap between germline ends came to 6 bases. Germline V gene lookup returns CDR1 SGHNT and CDR2 YYREEE (reference sequence). The CDR3 contains 14 residues.

This chain joins TRBV15 and TRBJ2-1, with D possibly being TRBD1 (5 bases). There are 15 residues in the CDR3. Germline V CDR1 and CDR2: LNHNV, YYDKDF (reference sequence). Trimming left V 4 bases short and J 6 bases short, with 16 bases between. The CDR3 protein is CATSTARWQGNEQFF. The CDR3 nucleotides read TGTGCCACCAGCACAGCAAGGTGGCAGGGCAATGAGCAGTTCTTC.

The chain uses TRBV9 and TRBJ2-1; D may be TRBD1 or TRBD2 (5 bases each). The CDR3 spans 15 residues. Germline CDR1 SGDLS, CDR2 YYNGEE. Deletions cut 4 bases from V and 8 bases from J, with 19 bases between. This CDR3 reads CASSPGASREDEQFF. The CDR3, as DNA: TGTGCCAGCAGCCCTGGGGCTAGCAGGGAAGATGAGCAGTTCTTC.

In this sample, this clone turned up a few times. The J gene is TRBJ2-1, the V gene TRBV7-9; D uncertain. Deletions cut 5 bases from V and 9 bases from J, with 20 bases between. Germline CDR1 is SEHNR and CDR2 is FQNEAQ (reference sequence). There are 15 residues in the CDR3. DNA for the CDR3: TGTGCCAGCAGCGCCTCTATGGGCGAAAAAGCTGAGCAGTTCTTC. Translating gives CASSASMGEKAEQFF.

This chain joins TRBV19 and TRBJ2-6, with unresolved D. The CDR3 totals 15 residues. V was trimmed by 3 bases and J by 2 bases, leaving 8 bases between them. The V gene's germline CDR1 is LNHDA and CDR2 SQIVND (reference sequence). In nucleotides, the CDR3 is TGTGCCAGTAGTATCTCCCAAGCTGGGGCCAACGTCCTGACTTTC. The encoded protein is CASSISQAGANVLTF.

The chain carries TRBV27 and TRBJ1-3; D is uncertain. V was shortened by 5 bases and J by 4 bases, with 9 bases between the two germline ends. The CDR3 loop spans 13 amino acids. Germline V gives CDR1 MNHEY, CDR2 SMNVEV (reference sequence). The CDR3 loop reads CASSHRLGNTIYF. CDR3 in DNA: TGTGCCAGCAGTCACCGTTTAGGAAACACCATATATTTT.

This chain connects TRBV6-4 to TRBJ2-3; 7 bases line up with TRBD2. J gave up 0 bases and V 2 bases, and 2 bases lay outside the gene matches. The CDR3 is 15 amino acids. CDR1 and CDR2 from the germline V gene are MRHNA and SNTAGT. The CDR3 nucleotides are TGTGCCAGCAGTGACATGGGGGGGAGCACAGATACGCAGTATTTT. Amino acids: CASSDMGGSTDTQYF.

This chain links TRBV4-3 with TRBJ2-3, with D hard to call. This CDR3 has 15 residues. Germline V gives CDR1 LGHNA, CDR2 YSLEER. Trimming pared 0 bases from V and 0 bases from J, leaving 7 bases between. CDR3 residues: CASSQDRQSTDTQYF. The CDR3, as DNA: TGCGCCAGCAGCCAAGACCGGCAGAGCACAGATACGCAGTATTTT.

CDR3 region: CASSQDGETQYF. Here the CDR3 DNA reads TGTGCCAGCAGCCAAGATGGGGAGACCCAGTACTTC. This chain connects TRBV14 to TRBJ2-5, with D uncertain. V dropped 0 bases and J dropped 5 bases, with 4 bases sitting between them. The CDR3 consists of 12 residues. Germline assignment: CDR1 SGHDN and CDR2 FVKESK.

This chain links TRBV27 with TRBJ1-1; D is perhaps TRBD1 (5 bases). Germline CDR1 is MNHEY and CDR2 is SMNVEV (reference sequence). V was shortened by 5 bases and J by 1 base, with 20 bases between the two germline ends. The CDR3 is made up of 17 amino acids. The CDR3 DNA reads as TGTGCCAGCAGTCCTTACGCGGAGTGGGGCCCGAACACTGAAGCTTTCTTT. Amino acids: CASSPYAEWGPNTEAFF.

The V call is TRBV7-9, the J call TRBJ1-3, with D perhaps matching TRBD1 (5 bases). Germline CDR1 is SEHNR and CDR2 is FQNEAQ (reference sequence). V was trimmed by 5 bases and J by 1 base, leaving 9 bases between them. The CDR3 spans 14 residues. CDR3 sequence: CASSATASGNTIYF. CDR3 bases: TGTGCCAGCAGCGCGACAGCTTCTGGAAACACCATATATTTT.

Concerning this clone: Other DNA sequences within the sample encode an identical CDR3. The V gene is TRBV27, the J gene TRBJ1-1, with D maybe TRBD1 (5 bases). Trimming left V 3 bases short and J 5 bases short, with 10 bases between. Per the germline V gene, CDR1 is MNHEY and CDR2 is SMNVEV (reference sequence). The CDR3 length is 13 residues. CDR3: CASSFVGGTEAFF. The DNA of the CDR3 is TGTGCCAGCAGTTTTGTGGGGGGGACTGAAGCTTTCTTT.

The chain joins TRBV9 to TRBJ1-1, with a weak D call TRBD1 (6 bases). Trimming cost V 2 bases and J 4 bases, with 12 bases left between them. Germline V gene lookup returns CDR1 SGDLS and CDR2 YYNGEE. This CDR3 has 14 amino acids. The CDR3 DNA reads TGTGCCAGCAGCGTTTGGGGGCAAAGCACTGAAGCTTTCTTT. The encoded protein is CASSVWGQSTEAFF.

The chain joins TRBV27 to TRBJ2-5; D not resolved. The end of the DNA aligns better with TRBJ2-7, so the J call may be wrong. The CDR3 totals 13 residues. CDR1 MNHEY and CDR2 SMNVEV come from the germline V gene (reference sequence). CDR3: CASSFGQSYEQYF. The CDR3 region has the DNA TGTGCCAGCAGTTTCGGCCAGTCCTACGAGCAGTACTTC.

With regard to this clone: The identical CDR3 is also encoded by other nucleotide sequences in the sample. The chain couples TRBV6-1 to TRBJ2-7; D is uncertain. Germline V gene sequence: CDR1 MNHNS, CDR2 SASEGT. The CDR3 has 17 residues. V lost 3 bases to trimming and J lost 0 bases, with 18 bases between them. In DNA form, the CDR3 reads TGTGCCAGCAGTGAGCCGGCGGTCCTCGTCGGCTCCTACGAGCAGTACTTC. It specifies CASSEPAVLVGSYEQYF.

The chain is built from TRBV7-2 and TRBJ1-2, with 9 bases aligning to TRBD1. J was trimmed by 3 bases and V by 1 base; bases with no gene match: 6. This CDR3 comprises 16 residues. Germline V gives CDR1 SGHTA, CDR2 FQGNSA. The CDR3 nucleotides are TGTGCCAGCAGCTTAGGGTGGACAGGGGAGGACTATGGCTACACCTTC. Amino acid sequence: CASSLGWTGEDYGYTF. Together with reference TRBV7-2 and TRBJ1-2, the CDR3 gives the full variable domain: GAGVSQSPSNKVTEKGKDVELRCDPISGHTALYWYRQSLGQGLEFLIYFQGNSAPDKSGLPSDRFSAERTGGSVSTLTIQRTQQEDSAVYLCASSLGWTGEDYGYTFGSGTRLTVV.

The V gene is TRBV19, the J gene TRBJ1-2; 7 bases map to TRBD1. From germline, CDR1 is LNHDA and CDR2 SQIVND (reference sequence). Trimming at V came to 6 bases and at J to 1 base, leaving 8 bases not matched to a gene. The CDR3 has 15 amino acids. For the CDR3, the DNA is TGTGCCAGTAGAGGGGGGGACAGAAATAACTATGGCTACACCTTC. Translating gives CASRGGDRNNYGYTF.

V is TRBV9 and J is TRBJ1-1; D is uncertain. Germline V gives CDR1 SGDLS, CDR2 YYNGEE. CDR3 length equals 15 residues. V was clipped by 3 bases and J by 7 bases, with 19 bases between them. CDR3 sequence reads: CASSGRPSAPFEAFF. In DNA, the CDR3 is TGTGCCAGCAGCGGCCGCCCGTCAGCGCCTTTTGAAGCTTTCTTT. The full variable domain, its missing parts supplied by reference TRBV9 and TRBJ1-1, is DSGVTQTPKHLITATGQRVTLRCSPRSGDLSVYWYQQSLDQGLQFLIQYYNGEERAKGNILERFSAQQFPDLHSELNLSSLELGDSALYFCASSGRPSAPFEAFFGQGTRLTVV.

The V call is TRBV5-1, the J call TRBJ2-1, with D perhaps matching TRBD1 (5 bases). The germline gives CDR1 SGHRS, CDR2 YFSETQ. The CDR3 spans 14 residues. Trimming left V 0 bases short and J 8 bases short, with 12 bases between. The CDR3 here is CASSLDRQRDEQFF. The CDR3 DNA follows: TGCGCCAGCAGCTTGGACCGACAGAGAGATGAGCAGTTCTTC.

V and J are TRBV7-9 and TRBJ2-7, with D possibly matching TRBD1 (5 bases). Trimming stripped 5 bases from V and 5 bases from J, with 13 bases between. CDR1 and CDR2 (germline): SEHNR, FQNEAQ (reference sequence). The CDR3 spans 13 residues. CDR3 bases: TGTGCCAGCAGCACGCAGGGTTGGAACGAGCAGTACTTC. Its translation is CASSTQGWNEQYF.